A selection of T cell receptor beta chains follows, all from one sample in a study of cytomegalovirus exposure and HLA in healthy donors. Method: immunoSEQ multiplex PCR; TCRdb's copy keeps in-frame clones and lacks some. The sample carries more than 95,000 clones, 76% recorded once. Sequenced input: PBMCs. These receptor sequences come from a man aged 35 to 55 in good health and CMV-seropositive. The CDR3 runs from the conserved cysteine through the conserved F or W.

v_gene: TRBV7-6
CDR3aa: CASSWGLAGGTDTQYF

v_gene: TRBV14
CDR3aa: CASSQASQLLTEAFF

v_gene: TRBV7-2
CDR3aa: CASSPNLPEQYF

v_gene: TRBV4-1
CDR3aa: CASSRSGQGSDTQYF

v_gene: TRBV5-1
CDR3aa: CASSLGSDQPQHF

v_gene: TRBV7-2
CDR3aa: CASSEKRSTGELFF

v_gene: TRBV19
CDR3aa: CASTRGNNSPLHF

v_gene: TRBV5-1
CDR3aa: CASSLAGGTDTQYF

v_gene: TRBV19
CDR3aa: CASSTRGTGQETQYF

v_gene: TRBV30
CDR3aa: CAWSSWVENSQYF

v_gene: TRBV5-4
CDR3aa: CASSSMGQGGEKLFF

v_gene: TRBV5-5
CDR3aa: CASRPGQGRTFF

v_gene: TRBV27
CDR3aa: CASSLKGGRDYGYTF

v_gene: TRBV27
CDR3aa: CASSQGWSSGANVLTF

v_gene: TRBV11-3
CDR3aa: CASSLGQVTDTQYF

v_gene: TRBV18
CDR3aa: CASSPATTRGYEQYF

v_gene: TRBV5-1
CDR3aa: CASGLGGSPYEQYF

v_gene: TRBV11-2
CDR3aa: CASSSQDRGRSDTQYF

v_gene: TRBV19
CDR3aa: CASSIRSGGSSQAFF

v_gene: TRBV4-2
CDR3aa: CASSHPDRVGNTIYF

v_gene: TRBV29-1
CDR3aa: CSVTGGKYYGYTF

v_gene: TRBV7-8
CDR3aa: CASTWRETSKNTEAFF

v_gene: TRBV28
CDR3aa: CASSSGQGHTDTQYF

v_gene: TRBV6-5
CDR3aa: CASSYQGNSPLHF

v_gene: TRBV6-5
CDR3aa: CASSSTDRMGGYTF

v_gene: TRBV11-3
CDR3aa: CASNVGGSSGANVLTF

v_gene: TRBV7-8
CDR3aa: CASSLLRGDSPLHF

v_gene: TRBV9
CDR3aa: CASTPVGGAGTDTQYF

v_gene: TRBV11-3
CDR3aa: CASSPETRGADDEQFF

v_gene: TRBV7-9
CDR3aa: CASSLTGPLHEQFF

v_gene: TRBV27
CDR3aa: CASSSTGDSLGNTIYF

v_gene: TRBV4-1
CDR3aa: CASSKGTGSYEQYF

v_gene: TRBV6-1
CDR3aa: CASSEFRFGNTIYF

v_gene: TRBV5-4
CDR3aa: CASTDAGFRQETQYF

v_gene: TRBV9
CDR3aa: CASSPRDPYTGELFF

v_gene: TRBV7-9
CDR3aa: CASSPGGRNEQFF

v_gene: TRBV30
CDR3aa: CAWDNGGIDEQYF

v_gene: TRBV28
CDR3aa: CASKMGGADTQYF

v_gene: TRBV7-2
CDR3aa: CASSFLGQGAGDTQYF

v_gene: TRBV7-2
CDR3aa: CASSLISVPLYGYTF

v_gene: TRBV10-1
CDR3aa: CASSESGRASSYNEQFF